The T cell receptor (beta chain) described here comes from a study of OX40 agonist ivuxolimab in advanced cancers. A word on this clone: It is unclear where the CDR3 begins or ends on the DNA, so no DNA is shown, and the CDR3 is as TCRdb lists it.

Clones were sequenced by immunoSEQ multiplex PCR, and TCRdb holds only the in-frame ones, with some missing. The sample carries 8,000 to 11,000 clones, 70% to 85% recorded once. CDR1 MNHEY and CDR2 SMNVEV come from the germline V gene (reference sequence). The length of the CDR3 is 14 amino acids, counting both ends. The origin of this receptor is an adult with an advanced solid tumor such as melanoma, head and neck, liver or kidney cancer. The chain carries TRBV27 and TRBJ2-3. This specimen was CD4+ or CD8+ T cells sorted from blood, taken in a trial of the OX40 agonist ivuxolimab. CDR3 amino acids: CASSFGSGPDMQYF.